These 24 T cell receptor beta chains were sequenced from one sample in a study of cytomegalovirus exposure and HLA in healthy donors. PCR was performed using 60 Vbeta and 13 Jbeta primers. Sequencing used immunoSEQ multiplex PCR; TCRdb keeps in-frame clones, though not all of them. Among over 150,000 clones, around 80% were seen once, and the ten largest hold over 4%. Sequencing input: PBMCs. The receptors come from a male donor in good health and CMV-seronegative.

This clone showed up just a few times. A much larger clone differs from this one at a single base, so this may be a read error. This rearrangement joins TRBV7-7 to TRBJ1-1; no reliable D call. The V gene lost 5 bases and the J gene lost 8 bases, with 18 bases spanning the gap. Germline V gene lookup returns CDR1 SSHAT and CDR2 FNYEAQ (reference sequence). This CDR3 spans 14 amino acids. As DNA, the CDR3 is TGTGCCAGCAGCCCCGCGGAGGCTAGAGTGGAAGCTTTCTTT. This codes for CASSPAEARVEAFF.

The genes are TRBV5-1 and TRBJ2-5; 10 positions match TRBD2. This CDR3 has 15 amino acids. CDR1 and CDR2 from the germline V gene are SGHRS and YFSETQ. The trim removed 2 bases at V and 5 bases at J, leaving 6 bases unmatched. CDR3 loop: CASSLQRGGGETQYF. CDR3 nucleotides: TGCGCCAGCAGCTTACAGCGGGGGGGCGGGGAGACCCAGTACTTC.

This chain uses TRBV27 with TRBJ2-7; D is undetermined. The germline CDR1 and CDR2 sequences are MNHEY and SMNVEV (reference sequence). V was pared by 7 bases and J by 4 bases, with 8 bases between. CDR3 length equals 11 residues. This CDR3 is CASTNSYEQYF. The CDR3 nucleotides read TGTGCCAGCACAAACTCGTACGAGCAGTACTTC.

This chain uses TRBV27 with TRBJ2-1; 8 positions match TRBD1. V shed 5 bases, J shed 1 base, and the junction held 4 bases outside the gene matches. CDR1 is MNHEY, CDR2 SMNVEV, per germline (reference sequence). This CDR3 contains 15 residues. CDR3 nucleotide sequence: TGTGCCAGCAGTCAGCGACAGGGGTCCTACAATGAGCAGTTCTTC. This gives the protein CASSQRQGSYNEQFF.

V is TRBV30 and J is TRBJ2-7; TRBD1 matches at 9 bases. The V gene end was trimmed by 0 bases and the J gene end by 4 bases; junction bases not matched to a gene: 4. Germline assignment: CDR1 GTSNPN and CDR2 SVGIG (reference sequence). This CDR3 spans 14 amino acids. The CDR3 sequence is CAWSVLQGAYEQYF. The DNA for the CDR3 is TGTGCCTGGAGTGTTCTACAGGGGGCGTACGAGCAGTACTTC.

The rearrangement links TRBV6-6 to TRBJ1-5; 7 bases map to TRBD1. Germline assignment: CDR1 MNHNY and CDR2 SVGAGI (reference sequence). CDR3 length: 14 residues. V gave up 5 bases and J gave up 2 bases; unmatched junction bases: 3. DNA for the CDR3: TGTGCCAGCAGTCTCGACAGGGGCAATCAGCCCCAGCATTTT. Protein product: CASSLDRGNQPQHF.

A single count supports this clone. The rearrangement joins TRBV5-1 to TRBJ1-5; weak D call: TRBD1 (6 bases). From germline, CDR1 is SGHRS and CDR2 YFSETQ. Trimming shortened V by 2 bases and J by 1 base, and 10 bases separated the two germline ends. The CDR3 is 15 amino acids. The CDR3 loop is CASSFSGVSNQPQHF. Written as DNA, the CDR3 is TGCGCCAGCAGCTTCTCAGGGGTAAGCAATCAGCCCCAGCATTTT.

CDR3 residues: CASRPGTGVSGANVLTF. CDR3 nucleotide sequence: TGTGCCAGCAGACCCGGGACAGGGGTCTCTGGGGCCAACGTCCTGACTTTC. V is TRBV2 and J is TRBJ2-6; 10 bases are a match to TRBD1. CDR1 is SNHLY, CDR2 FYNNEI, per germline. V gave up 6 bases and J gave up 0 bases; unmatched junction bases: 5. The CDR3 has 17 residues.

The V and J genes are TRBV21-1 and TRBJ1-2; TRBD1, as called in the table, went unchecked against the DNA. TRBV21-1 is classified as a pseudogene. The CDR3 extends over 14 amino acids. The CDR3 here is CASSSRDRGYGYTF. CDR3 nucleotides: TGTGCCAGCAGTAGCCGGGACAGAGGCTATGGCTACACCTTC.

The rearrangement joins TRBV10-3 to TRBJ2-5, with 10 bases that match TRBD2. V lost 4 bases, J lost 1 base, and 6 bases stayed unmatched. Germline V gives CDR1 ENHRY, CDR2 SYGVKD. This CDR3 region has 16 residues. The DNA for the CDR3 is TGTGCCATCAGTGCGCAGCTAGCGGGGGTCCAAGAGACCCAGTACTTC. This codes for CAISAQLAGVQETQYF.

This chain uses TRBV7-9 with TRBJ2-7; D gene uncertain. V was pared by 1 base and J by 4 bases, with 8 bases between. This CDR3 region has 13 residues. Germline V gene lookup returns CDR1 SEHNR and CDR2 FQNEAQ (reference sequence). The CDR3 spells CASSLGAQYEQYF. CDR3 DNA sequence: TGTGCCAGCAGCTTAGGGGCTCAATACGAGCAGTACTTC. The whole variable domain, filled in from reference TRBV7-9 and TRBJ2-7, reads DTGVSQNPRHKITKRGQNVTFRCDPISEHNRLYWYRQTLGQGPEFLTYFQNEAQLEKSRLLSDRFSAERPKGSFSTLEIQRTEQGDSAMYLCASSLGAQYEQYFGPGTRLTVT.

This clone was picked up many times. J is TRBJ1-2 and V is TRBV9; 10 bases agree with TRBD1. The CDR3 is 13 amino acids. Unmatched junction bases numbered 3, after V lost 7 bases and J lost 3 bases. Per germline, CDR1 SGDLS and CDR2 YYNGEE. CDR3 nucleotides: TGTGCCAGCCCCGGGACAGGGGACTATGGCTACACCTTC. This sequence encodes CASPGTGDYGYTF.

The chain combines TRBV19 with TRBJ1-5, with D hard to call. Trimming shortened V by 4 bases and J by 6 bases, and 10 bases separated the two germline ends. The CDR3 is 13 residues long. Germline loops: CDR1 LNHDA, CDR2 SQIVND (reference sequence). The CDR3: CASSKAGTQPQHF. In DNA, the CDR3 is TGTGCCAGTAGTAAGGCGGGTACTCAGCCCCAGCATTTT. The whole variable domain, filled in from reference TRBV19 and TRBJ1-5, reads DGGITQSPKYLFRKEGQNVTLSCEQNLNHDAMYWYRQDPGQGLRLIYYSQIVNDFQKGDIAEGYSVSREKKESFPLTVTSAQKNPTAFYLCASSKAGTQPQHFGDGTRLSIL.

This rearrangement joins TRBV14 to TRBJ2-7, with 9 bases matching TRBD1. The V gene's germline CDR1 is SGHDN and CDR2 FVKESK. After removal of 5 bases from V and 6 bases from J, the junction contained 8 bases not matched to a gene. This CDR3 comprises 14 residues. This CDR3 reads CASSKGTGSREQYF. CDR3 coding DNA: TGTGCCAGCAGCAAAGGGACAGGGAGTCGCGAGCAGTACTTC. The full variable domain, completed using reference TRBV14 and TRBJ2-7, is EAGVTQFPSHSVIEKGQTVTLRCDPISGHDNLYWYRRVMGKEIKFLLHFVKESKQDESGMPNNRFLAERTGGTYSTLKVQPAELEDSGVYFCASSKGTGSREQYFGPGTRLTVT.

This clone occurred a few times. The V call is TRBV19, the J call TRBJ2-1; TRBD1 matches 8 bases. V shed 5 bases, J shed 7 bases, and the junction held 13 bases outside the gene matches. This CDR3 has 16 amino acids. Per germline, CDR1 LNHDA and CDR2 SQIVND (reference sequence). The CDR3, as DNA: TGTGCCAGTAGTCCCGGAGGACAGGGAAGTAGTAATGAGCAGTTCTTC. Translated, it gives CASSPGGQGSSNEQFF. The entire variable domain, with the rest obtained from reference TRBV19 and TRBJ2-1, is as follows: DGGITQSPKYLFRKEGQNVTLSCEQNLNHDAMYWYRQDPGQGLRLIYYSQIVNDFQKGDIAEGYSVSREKKESFPLTVTSAQKNPTAFYLCASSPGGQGSSNEQFFGPGTRLTVL.

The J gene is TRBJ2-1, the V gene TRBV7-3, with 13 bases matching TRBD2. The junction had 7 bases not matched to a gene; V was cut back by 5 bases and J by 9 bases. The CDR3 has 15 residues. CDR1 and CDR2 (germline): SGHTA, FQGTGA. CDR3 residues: CASSELAGGLGEQFF. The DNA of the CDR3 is TGTGCCAGCAGCGAACTAGCGGGGGGGCTCGGTGAGCAGTTCTTC. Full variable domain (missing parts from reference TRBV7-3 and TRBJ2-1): GAGVSQTPSNKVTEKGKYVELRCDPISGHTALYWYRQSLGQGPEFLIYFQGTGAADDSGLPNDRFFAVRPEGSVSTLKIQRTERGDSAVYLCASSELAGGLGEQFFGPGTRLTVL.

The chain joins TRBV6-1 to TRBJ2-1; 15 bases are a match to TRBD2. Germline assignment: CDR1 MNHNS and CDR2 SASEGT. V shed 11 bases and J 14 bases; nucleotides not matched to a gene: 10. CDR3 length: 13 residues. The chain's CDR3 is CAGHGLAGGKKFF. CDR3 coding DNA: TGTGCCGGTCATGGACTAGCGGGAGGGAAGAAGTTCTTC.

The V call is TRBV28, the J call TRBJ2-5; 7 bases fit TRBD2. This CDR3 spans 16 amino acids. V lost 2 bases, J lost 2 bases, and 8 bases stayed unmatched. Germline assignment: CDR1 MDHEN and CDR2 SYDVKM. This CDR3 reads CASSLRTGGLQETQYF. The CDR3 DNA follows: TGTGCCAGCAGTTTACGGACGGGAGGCCTACAAGAGACCCAGTACTTC.

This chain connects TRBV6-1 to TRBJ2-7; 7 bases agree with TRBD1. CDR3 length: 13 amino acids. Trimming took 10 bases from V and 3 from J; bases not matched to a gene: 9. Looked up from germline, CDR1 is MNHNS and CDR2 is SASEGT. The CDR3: CATEGDRRYEQYF. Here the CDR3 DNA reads TGTGCCACCGAGGGGGACAGACGCTACGAGCAGTACTTC.

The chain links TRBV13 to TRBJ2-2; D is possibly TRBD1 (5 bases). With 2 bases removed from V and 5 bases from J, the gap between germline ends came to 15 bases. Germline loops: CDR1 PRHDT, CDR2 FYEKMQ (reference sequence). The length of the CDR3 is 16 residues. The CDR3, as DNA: TGTGCCAGCAGCTTACCAGGGAAAACGAGGACCGGGGAGCTGTTTTTT. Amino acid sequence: CASSLPGKTRTGELFF.

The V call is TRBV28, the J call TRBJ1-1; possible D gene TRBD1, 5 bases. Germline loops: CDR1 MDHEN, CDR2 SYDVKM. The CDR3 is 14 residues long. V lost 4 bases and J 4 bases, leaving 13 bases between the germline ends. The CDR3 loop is CASSWRGLGTEAFF. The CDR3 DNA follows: TGTGCCAGCAGTTGGCGGGGGTTGGGCACTGAAGCTTTCTTT.

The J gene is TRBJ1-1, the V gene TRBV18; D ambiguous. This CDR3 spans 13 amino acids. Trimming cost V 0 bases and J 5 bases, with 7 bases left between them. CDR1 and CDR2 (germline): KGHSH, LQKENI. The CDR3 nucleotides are TGTGCCAGCTCACCACCCCCGGGAACTGAAGCTTTCTTT. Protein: CASSPPPGTEAFF.

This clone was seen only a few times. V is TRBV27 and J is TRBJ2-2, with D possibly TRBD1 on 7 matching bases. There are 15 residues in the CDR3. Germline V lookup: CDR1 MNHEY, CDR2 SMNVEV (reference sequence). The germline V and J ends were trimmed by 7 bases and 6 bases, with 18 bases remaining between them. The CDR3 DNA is TGTGCCAGCAATCCCCGGAGGGGGCTCTCCGGGGAGCTGTTTTTT. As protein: CASNPRRGLSGELFF.

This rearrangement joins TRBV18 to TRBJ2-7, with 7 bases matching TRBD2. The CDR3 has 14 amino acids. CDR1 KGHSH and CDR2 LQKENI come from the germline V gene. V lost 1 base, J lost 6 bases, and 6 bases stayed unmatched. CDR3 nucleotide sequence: TGTGCCAGCTCACCACTGGGCGGGAGTGGCGAGCAGTACTTC. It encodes CASSPLGGSGEQYF.